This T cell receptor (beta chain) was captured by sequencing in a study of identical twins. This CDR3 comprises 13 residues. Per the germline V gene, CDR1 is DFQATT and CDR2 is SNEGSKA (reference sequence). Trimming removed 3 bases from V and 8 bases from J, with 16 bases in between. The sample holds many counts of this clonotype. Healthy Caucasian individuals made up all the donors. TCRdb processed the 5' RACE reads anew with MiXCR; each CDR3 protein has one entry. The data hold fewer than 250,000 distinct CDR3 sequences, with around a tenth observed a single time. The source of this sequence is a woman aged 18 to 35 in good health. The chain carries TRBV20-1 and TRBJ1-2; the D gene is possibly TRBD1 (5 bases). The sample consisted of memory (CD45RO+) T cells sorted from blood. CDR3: CSASPRQTQGYTF. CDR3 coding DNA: TGCAGTGCTAGCCCGAGACAGACTCAAGGCTACACCTTC.